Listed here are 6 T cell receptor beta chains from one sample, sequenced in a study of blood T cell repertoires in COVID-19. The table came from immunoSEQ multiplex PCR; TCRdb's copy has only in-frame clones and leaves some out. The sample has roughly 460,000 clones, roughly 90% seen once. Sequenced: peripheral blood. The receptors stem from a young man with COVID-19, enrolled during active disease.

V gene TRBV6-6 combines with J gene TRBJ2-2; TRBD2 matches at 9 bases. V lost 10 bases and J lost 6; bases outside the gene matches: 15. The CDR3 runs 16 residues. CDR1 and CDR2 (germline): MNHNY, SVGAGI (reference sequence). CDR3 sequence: CATLGGGSGRPGELFF. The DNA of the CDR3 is TGTGCCACGTTGGGGGGGGGTAGCGGGAGACCCGGGGAGCTGTTTTTT.

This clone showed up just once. CDR3 DNA: TGTGCCAGCAGTTTCAGGGCTAGCACAGATACGCAGTATTTT. As protein: CASSFRASTDTQYF. This chain uses TRBV5-4 with TRBJ2-3; D is perhaps TRBD1 (5 bases). The V and J ends lost 5 bases and 0 bases respectively, with 10 bases between them. Germline V gene lookup returns CDR1 SGHNT and CDR2 YYREEE (reference sequence). This CDR3 region has 14 residues.

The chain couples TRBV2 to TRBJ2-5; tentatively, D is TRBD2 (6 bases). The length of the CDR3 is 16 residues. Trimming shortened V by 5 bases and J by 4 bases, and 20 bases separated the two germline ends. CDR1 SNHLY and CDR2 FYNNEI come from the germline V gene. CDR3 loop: CASSPGLNLGIETQYF. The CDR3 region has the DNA TGTGCCAGCAGTCCGGGACTTAATCTTGGTATAGAGACCCAGTACTTC.

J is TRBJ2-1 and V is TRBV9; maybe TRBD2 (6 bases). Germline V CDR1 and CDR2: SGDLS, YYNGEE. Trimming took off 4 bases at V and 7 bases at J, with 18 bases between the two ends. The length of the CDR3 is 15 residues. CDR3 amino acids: CASSLEGTPWNEQFF. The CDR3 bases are TGTGCCAGCAGCCTCGAGGGGACTCCTTGGAATGAGCAGTTCTTC.

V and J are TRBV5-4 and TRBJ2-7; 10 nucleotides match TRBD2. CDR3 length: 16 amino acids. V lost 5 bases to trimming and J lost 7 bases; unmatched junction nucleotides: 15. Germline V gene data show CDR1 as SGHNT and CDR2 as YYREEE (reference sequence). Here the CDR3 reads CASSYNRGLAPREQYF. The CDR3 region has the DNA TGTGCCAGCAGTTACAACAGGGGACTAGCGCCTAGGGAGCAGTACTTC.

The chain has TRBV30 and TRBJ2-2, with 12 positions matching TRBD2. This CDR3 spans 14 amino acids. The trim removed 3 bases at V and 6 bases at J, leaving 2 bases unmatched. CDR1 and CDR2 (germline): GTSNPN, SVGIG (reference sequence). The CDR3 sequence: CAWRRLAGAGELFF. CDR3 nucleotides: TGTGCCTGGAGGAGACTAGCGGGAGCCGGGGAGCTGTTTTTT. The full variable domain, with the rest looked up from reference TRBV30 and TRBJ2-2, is SQTIHQWPATLVQPVGSPLSLECTVEGTSNPNLYWYRQAAGRGLQLLFYSVGIGQISSEVPQNLSASRPQDRQFILSSKKLLLSDSGFYLCAWRRLAGAGELFFGEGSRLTVL.